The 11 T cell receptor beta chains below were found in one sample sequenced in a study of Ad26.COV2.S vaccination and SARS-CoV-2 variants. Treatment denoted: 19 received Ad26.COV2.S at low or high dose, single or two shots; about 5 received placebo; per-sample allocation not given. All samples were drawn on day 63, counting from the first vaccine or placebo injection. The repertoire was sequenced with immunoSEQ multiplex PCR; TCRdb's copy has only in-frame clones and lacks some. The sample consists of about 320,000 clones, more than 70% of them appearing once. This specimen consisted of peripheral blood, obtained in a trial of Ad26.COV2.S vaccine versus placebo. These receptors originate from a person between 18 and 60 years old who received the Ad26.COV2.S COVID-19 vaccine or a placebo.

This clone was observed once. The J gene is TRBJ2-6, the V gene TRBV3-1 (or the pseudogene TRBV3-2); 8 bases agree with TRBD1. The CDR3 is 18 residues long. The trim removed 3 bases at V and 1 base at J, leaving 8 bases unmatched. Germline lookup yields CDR1 LGHDT and CDR2 YNNKEL (reference sequence). CDR3 residues: CASSHGQGYISGANVLTF. DNA of the CDR3: TGTGCCAGCAGCCACGGACAGGGCTACATTTCTGGGGCCAACGTCCTGACTTTC.

V is TRBV6-5 and J is TRBJ1-1; tentative D call: TRBD1 (6 bases). This CDR3 has 15 residues. CDR1 and CDR2 from the germline V gene are MNHEY and SVGAGI. V was clipped by 0 bases and J by 3 bases, with 11 bases between them. The CDR3 DNA is TGTGCCAGCAGTTACTCAATTAAGGGGGACACTGAAGCTTTCTTT. As protein: CASSYSIKGDTEAFF.

This chain uses TRBV5-5 with TRBJ2-2; TRBD1 agrees at 10 bases. Per the germline V gene, CDR1 is SGHKS and CDR2 is YYEKEE (reference sequence). Trimming cost V 4 bases and J 3 bases; bases outside gene matches: 9. The CDR3 consists of 17 residues. In DNA form, the CDR3 reads TGTGCCAGCAGCCTCGGGACAGGGGAGTTTTACACCGGGGAGCTGTTTTTT. Residues: CASSLGTGEFYTGELFF.

Notes on this clone: One end of the junction is discordant with germline, which a read error may explain. The rearrangement uses TRBV25-1 and TRBJ2-7, with D possibly called TRBD1 or TRBD2 (5 bases each). The CDR3 length is 12 residues. The germline V gene has CDR1 MGHDK and CDR2 SYGVNS. Here the CDR3 reads CATSLRGYEQYF. As DNA, the CDR3 is TGTGCCACCAGTTTGAGGGGCTACGAGCAGTACTTC.

Only a few counts were recorded for this clone. V and J are TRBV5-1 and TRBJ1-1; D may be TRBD1 (5 bases). Germline CDR1 SGHRS, CDR2 YFSETQ. Deletions cut 0 bases from V and 0 bases from J, with 12 bases between. CDR3 length: 16 amino acids. The CDR3 region has the DNA TGCGCCAGCAGCTTGGTCTTCGGGGGGATGAACACTGAAGCTTTCTTT. Translating it yields CASSLVFGGMNTEAFF.

The V call is TRBV19, the J call TRBJ1-1, with 8 bases identical to TRBD1. The germline gives CDR1 LNHDA, CDR2 SQIVND (reference sequence). The trim removed 6 bases at V and 2 bases at J, leaving 5 bases unmatched. CDR3 length equals 14 residues. The CDR3: CASRKTGVNTEAFF. CDR3 DNA: TGTGCCAGTAGAAAGACAGGGGTCAACACTGAAGCTTTCTTT.

The gene calls are TRBV7-8 and TRBJ1-1, with TRBD1 as a possible D gene (6 bases). Germline V gene lookup returns CDR1 SGHVS and CDR2 FQNEAQ. The CDR3 length is 14 residues. V lost 5 bases and J lost 0, with 10 bases in between. The CDR3 DNA reads as TGTGCCAGCAGCCCTCGGGACATGAACACTGAAGCTTTCTTT. Protein: CASSPRDMNTEAFF. The variable domain in full, with the rest retrieved from reference TRBV7-8 and TRBJ1-1, is GAGVSQSPRYKVAKRGQDVALRCDPISGHVSLFWYQQALGQGPEFLTYFQNEAQLDKSGLPSDRFFAERPEGSVSTLKIQRTQQEDSAVYLCASSPRDMNTEAFFGQGTRLTVV.

This chain links TRBV7-2 with TRBJ2-5; 9 nucleotides agree with TRBD1. The CDR3 has 16 amino acids. Germline loops: CDR1 SGHTA, CDR2 FQGNSA. V dropped 5 bases and J dropped 2; count of bases not matched to a gene: 9. For the CDR3, the DNA is TGTGCCAGCAGCCCCGGACAGGGGAGGTGGCAAGAGACCCAGTACTTC. It codes for CASSPGQGRWQETQYF.

This clone was seen only once. The CDR3 is CASSLDQGAQPQHF. As DNA, the CDR3 is TGCGCCAGCAGCTTGGATCAGGGGGCTCAGCCCCAGCATTTT. The rearrangement joins TRBV5-1 to TRBJ1-5; 8 positions match TRBD1. Germline CDR1 SGHRS, CDR2 YFSETQ. The trim removed 0 bases at V and 6 bases at J, leaving 2 bases unmatched. The CDR3 totals 14 residues.

V usage is TRBV11-3 and J usage is TRBJ1-2; no clear D. CDR3 length: 15 amino acids. Trimming took off 5 bases at V and 2 bases at J, with 15 bases between the two ends. Germline CDR1 and CDR2: SGHNT and YENEEA. The CDR3 region is CASSPNGPKNYGYTF. CDR3 DNA: TGTGCCAGCAGCCCAAACGGACCGAAAAACTATGGCTACACCTTC.

This clone was detected only once. The V and J genes are TRBV11-3 and TRBJ1-1; D gene uncertain. The CDR3 loop spans 13 amino acids. Germline CDR1 SGHNT, CDR2 YENEEA. V dropped 0 bases and J dropped 0 bases, with 2 bases sitting between them. In DNA, the CDR3 is TGTGCCAGCAGCTTAGAGATGAACACTGAAGCTTTCTTT. This codes for CASSLEMNTEAFF.